The 7 T cell receptor beta chains reported below all come from one sample, sequenced in a study of cytomegalovirus exposure and HLA in healthy donors. Amplification used 60 Vbeta primers and 13 Jbeta primers. Libraries were prepared by immunoSEQ multiplex PCR; TCRdb keeps only in-frame clonotypes and omits some of them. The repertoire consists of 110,000 to 150,000 clones, with approximately 68% occurring once and the leading ten covering approximately 2.1%. Sequenced: PBMCs. The receptor set was obtained from a man in his forties in good health and CMV-seronegative.

The chain joins TRBV11-2 to TRBJ2-1; 9 nucleotides align to TRBD2. Per germline, CDR1 SGHAT and CDR2 FQNNGV. J lost 7 bases, V lost 5 bases, and 12 bases had no gene match. The CDR3 length is 16 residues. This CDR3 reads CASSQVAGAVRNEQFF. CDR3 bases: TGTGCCAGCAGCCAAGTAGCGGGAGCGGTTAGGAATGAGCAGTTCTTC.

The chain joins TRBV7-2 to TRBJ2-2; D may be TRBD2 (6 bases). V was pared by 0 bases and J by 4 bases, with 9 bases between. CDR1 SGHTA and CDR2 FQGNSA come from the germline V gene. CDR3 length equals 15 residues. In DNA form, the CDR3 reads TGTGCCAGCAGCTTAGCCAGGGACTTCACCGGGGAGCTGTTTTTT. Translating it yields CASSLARDFTGELFF.

The chain couples TRBV10-1 to TRBJ2-2; 9 nucleotides align to TRBD1. V lost 7 bases to trimming and J lost 4 bases; unmatched junction nucleotides: 10. The CDR3 runs 16 residues. Germline values: CDR1 WNHNN, CDR2 SYGVQD (reference sequence). The CDR3 region is CASTRRDRESTGELFF. Written as DNA, the CDR3 is TGCGCCAGCACCCGGCGGGACAGGGAATCCACCGGGGAGCTGTTTTTT.

This chain uses TRBV7-8 with TRBJ2-6; D is perhaps TRBD2 (6 bases). Germline V gene lookup returns CDR1 SGHVS and CDR2 FQNEAQ. The length of the CDR3 is 17 residues. Trimming took off 5 bases at V and 1 base at J, with 15 bases between the two ends. CDR3 region: CASSPVGGISGANVLTF. Written as DNA, the CDR3 is TGTGCCAGCAGCCCCGTCGGGGGAATTTCTGGGGCCAACGTCCTGACTTTC. The full variable domain, completed using reference TRBV7-8 and TRBJ2-6, is GAGVSQSPRYKVAKRGQDVALRCDPISGHVSLFWYQQALGQGPEFLTYFQNEAQLDKSGLPSDRFFAERPEGSVSTLKIQRTQQEDSAVYLCASSPVGGISGANVLTFGAGSRLTVL.

This clone was observed a single time. The chain has TRBV19 and TRBJ2-7, with D maybe TRBD1 (6 bases). V was shortened by 3 bases and J by 2 bases, with 17 bases between the two germline ends. CDR3 length equals 16 residues. Germline V lookup: CDR1 LNHDA, CDR2 SQIVND (reference sequence). CDR3 protein: CASSMKGAGEAYEQYF. The CDR3 DNA is TGTGCCAGTAGTATGAAAGGGGCAGGGGAAGCCTACGAGCAGTACTTC.

The chain joins TRBV11-2 to TRBJ2-7, with a weak D call TRBD2 (6 bases). Germline V gives CDR1 SGHAT, CDR2 FQNNGV. V dropped 5 bases and J dropped 7 bases, with 18 bases sitting between them. This CDR3 has 14 residues. The CDR3 is CASSRAGRHLEQYF. CDR3 in DNA: TGTGCCAGCAGCAGGGCGGGACGGCACCTGGAGCAGTACTTC.

V is TRBV15 and J is TRBJ1-2; TRBD1 aligns across 8 bases. This CDR3 contains 14 residues. Unmatched junction bases numbered 7, after V lost 2 bases and J lost 8 bases. Germline V CDR1 and CDR2: LNHNV, YYDKDF (reference sequence). The chain's CDR3 is CATSRLTGVSGYTF. In DNA, the CDR3 is TGTGCCACCAGCAGATTGACAGGGGTTAGCGGCTACACCTTC.